Following are 25 T cell receptor beta chains from one sample sequenced in a study of T cell responses to AZD1222 COVID-19 vaccine. Sequenced by immunoSEQ multiplex PCR; TCRdb stores in-frame clones only, minus some. The table has about 150,000 clones, about nine tenths seen once; the top ten hold 3% to 4%. The sequences come from peripheral blood, collected on day 0 of MenACWY control vaccination. The receptors were gathered from an adult in good health.

The V gene is TRBV28, the J gene TRBJ1-2, with unresolved D. The CDR3 is made up of 12 amino acids. The germline V and J ends were trimmed by 7 bases and 7 bases, with 13 bases remaining between them. Looked up from germline, CDR1 is MDHEN and CDR2 is SYDVKM. DNA of the CDR3: TGTGCCAGCAATACTCCCCCCGGTGGCTACACCTTC. This gives the protein CASNTPPGGYTF.

The chain joins TRBV11-2 to TRBJ2-1, with D tentatively TRBD1 (6 bases). Germline V gene data show CDR1 as SGHAT and CDR2 as FQNNGV. The CDR3 is made up of 13 amino acids. V gave up 5 bases and J gave up 7 bases, with 12 bases separating them. The CDR3 DNA reads as TGTGCCAGCAGCCTGAGTCAGGGGAATGAGCAGTTCTTC. It encodes CASSLSQGNEQFF.

This clone counts as medium-sized. This chain connects TRBV6-2 or TRBV6-3 to TRBJ2-3, with D possibly being TRBD1 (6 bases). The CDR3 runs to 15 residues. V gave up 2 bases and J gave up 2 bases, with 11 bases separating them. Germline CDR1 MNHEY, CDR2 SVGEGT. The CDR3 loop reads CASSYRWTVTDTQYF. The CDR3 nucleotides read TGTGCCAGCAGTTACCGGTGGACAGTCACAGATACGCAGTATTTT.

This clone was counted a few times. Additional DNA sequences in this sample encode the identical CDR3. The chain recombines TRBV18 with TRBJ1-4; perhaps TRBD1 as D (6 bases). The CDR3 is 13 amino acids. V dropped 0 bases and J dropped 8 bases, with 7 bases sitting between them. Germline V gene data show CDR1 as KGHSH and CDR2 as LQKENI. The CDR3 bases are TGTGCCAGCTCACCACCCGGGACAGAAAAACTGTTTTTT. This sequence encodes CASSPPGTEKLFF.

The V and J genes are TRBV12-5 and TRBJ1-3, with D unclear. CDR1 LGHNT and CDR2 FRNRAP come from the germline V gene. Trimming left V 0 bases short and J 6 bases short, with 33 bases between. The length of the CDR3 is 22 residues. The CDR3 DNA sequence: TGTGCTAGTGGTTTGGTGGAGGAGTCCCCAGCCTCGATCGAGTCTCTGGTAAACACCATATATTTT. Translating gives CASGLVEESPASIESLVNTIYF.

The CDR3 nucleotides are TGTGCCAGCAGCCAGAGCGGGAAAGGGATAGATACGCAGTATTTT. Amino acids: CASSQSGKGIDTQYF. V is TRBV5-5 and J is TRBJ2-3, with TRBD2 matching 7 bases. Germline V gene data show CDR1 as SGHKS and CDR2 as YYEKEE (reference sequence). The CDR3 sequence is 15 residues long. After removal of 4 bases from V and 5 bases from J, the junction contained 10 bases not matched to a gene.

This rearrangement joins TRBV6-5 to TRBJ1-1; 7 nucleotides line up with TRBD1. The CDR3 sequence is 15 residues long. The ends lost 5 bases at V and 4 bases at J; junction bases unmatched: 10. Germline-derived CDR1 and CDR2 are MNHEY and SVGAGI. DNA of the CDR3: TGTGCCAGCAGTCCGCCAGGGGGGAAGGTCACTGAAGCTTTCTTT. Amino acid sequence: CASSPPGGKVTEAFF.

This rearrangement joins TRBV5-5 to TRBJ2-7, with 12 bases aligning to TRBD1. The CDR3 loop spans 15 amino acids. CDR1 is SGHKS, CDR2 YYEKEE, per germline (reference sequence). Trimming removed 0 bases from V and 4 bases from J; junction bases left unmatched: 2. In nucleotides, the CDR3 is TGTGCCAGCAGCTTGGAGGGACAGGGGGCTTACGAGCAGTACTTC. Its protein product is CASSLEGQGAYEQYF.

The gene calls are TRBV20-1 and TRBJ2-3; possible D gene TRBD2, 5 bases. Per the germline V gene, CDR1 is DFQATT and CDR2 is SNEGSKA (reference sequence). This CDR3 has 11 amino acids. CDR3 protein: CGIRDKDTQYF. The CDR3 region has the DNA TGCGGAATACGGGATAAAGATACGCAGTATTTT.

This chain joins TRBV7-2 and TRBJ1-2; 10 nucleotides agree with TRBD1. CDR1 and CDR2 from the germline V gene are SGHTA and FQGNSA. The trim removed 2 bases at V and 8 bases at J, leaving 8 bases unmatched. CDR3 length: 15 amino acids. The CDR3, as DNA: TGTGCCAGCAGCTTAATGGGACAGGGGAGTGGGGGCTACACCTTC. Translated: CASSLMGQGSGGYTF. Based on the CDR3 plus reference TRBV7-2 and TRBJ1-2, the full variable domain is GAGVSQSPSNKVTEKGKDVELRCDPISGHTALYWYRQSLGQGLEFLIYFQGNSAPDKSGLPSDRFSAERTGGSVSTLTIQRTQQEDSAVYLCASSLMGQGSGGYTFGSGTRLTVV.

The CDR3 sequence: CASSIGLAGDSGTDTQYF. CDR3 nucleotides: TGTGCCAGTAGTATAGGACTAGCGGGAGACAGTGGCACAGATACGCAGTATTTT. This rearrangement joins TRBV19 to TRBJ2-3; 12 bases agree with TRBD2. V was clipped by 1 base and J by 1 base; unmatched bases: 6. The germline V gene encodes CDR1 LNHDA and CDR2 SQIVND (reference sequence). CDR3 length: 18 residues.

J is TRBJ1-2 and V is TRBV3-1 (or the pseudogene TRBV3-2); D is unresolved. This CDR3 has 15 amino acids. Between the trimmed V and J ends, which lost 0 bases and 2 bases, there was a span of 10 bases. Germline-derived CDR1 and CDR2 are LGHDT and YNNKEL (reference sequence). Here the CDR3 DNA reads TGTGCCAGCAGCCAAGAAGCCTATTTCAACTATGGCTACACCTTC. It specifies CASSQEAYFNYGYTF.

The chain combines TRBV5-1 with TRBJ2-1, with 11 bases aligning to TRBD2. V lost 0 bases to trimming and J lost 5 bases; unmatched junction nucleotides: 4. From germline, CDR1 is SGHRS and CDR2 YFSETQ. This CDR3 comprises 16 residues. CDR3 nucleotide sequence: TGCGCCAGCAGCTTGGCCGGGACTAGCGGCCACAATGAGCAGTTCTTC. The encoded protein is CASSLAGTSGHNEQFF.

The J gene is TRBJ2-1, the V gene TRBV6-2 or TRBV6-3; 9 positions match TRBD2. With 5 bases clipped from V and 9 bases from J, the junction kept 8 bases outside the gene matches. Germline CDR1 reads MNHEY; CDR2 reads SVGEGT. CDR3 length equals 14 residues. The chain's CDR3 is CASSITSGYAEQFF. DNA of the CDR3: TGTGCCAGCAGTATAACTAGCGGGTACGCTGAGCAGTTCTTC.

The chain links TRBV7-2 to TRBJ1-5; D perhaps matches TRBD1 (6 bases). This CDR3 has 15 residues. V lost 4 bases, J lost 6 bases, and 16 bases lay in between. The V gene's germline CDR1 is SGHTA and CDR2 FQGNSA. CDR3 nucleotides: TGTGCCAGCAGCTCTTCGAAGTTAGGGGGTCAGCCCCAGCATTTT. It is translated as CASSSSKLGGQPQHF.

The chain recombines TRBV5-4 with TRBJ2-1, with TRBD2 matching 15 bases. Per germline, CDR1 SGHNT and CDR2 YYREEE (reference sequence). The CDR3 loop spans 18 amino acids. The trim removed 3 bases at V and 1 base at J, leaving 5 bases unmatched. CDR3 loop: CASSSGLAGGFSYNEQFF. DNA of the CDR3: TGTGCCAGCAGCTCAGGACTAGCGGGAGGGTTTTCCTACAATGAGCAGTTCTTC. The whole variable domain, remainder taken from reference TRBV5-4 and TRBJ2-1, is ETGVTQSPTHLIKTRGQQVTLRCSSQSGHNTVSWYQQALGQGPQFIFQYYREEENGRGNFPPRFSGLQFPNYSSELNVNALELDDSALYLCASSSGLAGGFSYNEQFFGPGTRLTVL.

This chain joins TRBV28 and TRBJ1-2; D is perhaps TRBD1 (5 bases). CDR3 size: 14 residues. The V gene lost 5 bases and the J gene lost 4 bases, with 14 bases spanning the gap. CDR1 is MDHEN and CDR2 is SYDVKM in the germline V gene. The DNA of the CDR3 is TGTGCCAGCAGTCTGCCCCAGGGTGGCTATGGCTACACCTTC. Its protein is CASSLPQGGYGYTF.

The J gene is TRBJ1-6, the V gene TRBV9; 7 bases are shared with TRBD1. The V and J ends lost 4 bases and 10 bases, in that order; junction bases with no gene match: 5. This CDR3 is built from 13 residues. From germline, CDR1 is SGDLS and CDR2 YYNGEE. The CDR3 reads CASSPDRESPLHF. The CDR3 nucleotides read TGTGCCAGCAGCCCCGACAGGGAATCACCCCTCCACTTT. The variable domain in full, with the rest retrieved from reference TRBV9 and TRBJ1-6, is DSGVTQTPKHLITATGQRVTLRCSPRSGDLSVYWYQQSLDQGLQFLIQYYNGEERAKGNILERFSAQQFPDLHSELNLSSLELGDSALYFCASSPDRESPLHFGNGTRLTVT.

The chain links TRBV11-3 to TRBJ2-7, with D possibly being TRBD2 (6 bases). The CDR3 is 15 amino acids. Germline V gene sequence: CDR1 SGHNT, CDR2 YENEEA. V gave up 5 bases and J gave up 3 bases, with 17 bases separating them. The CDR3 loop reads CASSPTSNPGYEQYF. The CDR3 DNA reads TGTGCCAGCAGCCCAACTAGCAACCCGGGCTACGAGCAGTACTTC.

The V gene is TRBV12-3 or TRBV12-4, the J gene TRBJ2-3, with a tentative D call TRBD1 (6 bases). This CDR3 is built from 13 residues. V lost 7 bases and J 3 bases, leaving 11 bases between the germline ends. This CDR3 is CASTQTGTDTQYF. CDR3 DNA sequence: TGTGCCAGCACCCAAACAGGGACAGATACGCAGTATTTT.

As for this clone: Sequence at one end of the junction differs from germline and may be a read error. CDR3 region: CASRLDSMNTEAFF. The CDR3 nucleotides are TGCGCCAGCAGGTTGGACAGCATGAACACTGAAGCTTTCTTT. The chain couples TRBV5-1 to TRBJ1-1; the D gene is possibly TRBD1 (6 bases). This CDR3 contains 14 residues. CDR1 is SGHRS and CDR2 is YFSETQ in the germline V gene.

CDR3 in amino acids: CASLSGANVLTF. The DNA of the CDR3 is TGTGCCAGCCTCTCTGGGGCCAACGTCCTGACTTTC. This rearrangement joins TRBV12-3 or TRBV12-4 to TRBJ2-6, with D hard to call. The V end lost 8 bases, the J end lost 0 bases, and 2 bases lay between the germline ends. This CDR3 contains 12 residues.

The genes are TRBV7-2 and TRBJ1-4; TRBD1 is a possible D gene (5 bases). Germline V gene data show CDR1 as SGHTA and CDR2 as FQGNSA. The ends were cut back, 5 bases at V and 2 bases at J, with 12 bases in the middle. The CDR3 extends over 15 amino acids. The CDR3 loop is CASSVSGTTNEKLFF. The CDR3 bases are TGTGCCAGCAGCGTATCAGGGACGACTAATGAAAAACTGTTTTTT. Filled out from reference TRBV7-2 and TRBJ1-4, the complete variable domain reads GAGVSQSPSNKVTEKGKDVELRCDPISGHTALYWYRQSLGQGLEFLIYFQGNSAPDKSGLPSDRFSAERTGGSVSTLTIQRTQQEDSAVYLCASSVSGTTNEKLFFGSGTQLSVL.

J is TRBJ1-1 and V is TRBV7-8; the D gene is possibly TRBD1 (6 bases). Germline V gene data show CDR1 as SGHVS and CDR2 as FQNEAQ. The length of the CDR3 is 15 residues. V was pared by 3 bases and J by 1 base, with 12 bases between. CDR3 DNA sequence: TGTGCCAGCAGCTTCCATCGGACAGCGAACACTGAAGCTTTCTTT. This translates into CASSFHRTANTEAFF.

The V call is TRBV19, the J call TRBJ1-5, with a tentative D call TRBD1 (5 bases). Trimming pared 9 bases from V and 3 bases from J, leaving 15 bases between. From germline, CDR1 is LNHDA and CDR2 SQIVND (reference sequence). CDR3 length: 14 amino acids. In DNA, the CDR3 is TGTGCCAGCGGGGGTCGGGGGTACAATCAGCCCCAGCATTTT. It codes for CASGGRGYNQPQHF.